This record concerns one TCR beta chain sequence. The specificity of this receptor is unknown. No much larger clonotype is one base removed from it; base qualities were not supplied. This record belongs to a study of blood T cell repertoires in COVID-19 (dated by TCRdb to about 2020). The study in broad terms: The collaborator samples originated in the United States, Italy and Spain and spanned the acute and convalescent phases of COVID-19. The samples were drawn from the first 160 participants of the ongoing ImmuneRACE study and from 1,254 subjects provided by 6 global collaborators. Where available, HLA class I and class II types were taken from metadata supplied by the sample provider and were not determined by assay-based typing. Nearly every sample came with metadata listing a de-identified subject ID, COVID-19 status, age in years and sex. Subjects who had been exposed to COVID-19, were actively infected with it, or had recovered from it provided the deeply sampled blood TCRbeta repertoires that made up the dataset. The material from the prospective study consisted of cDNA or gDNA derived from T cells, B-cell-depleted T cells, or PBMCs. A freely available public database, intended as a resource for researchers studying the immune response to SARS-CoV-2, is where the repertoires were released.

TCRbeta CDR3 regions were amplified from genomic DNA using the immunoSEQ Assay, a bias-controlled multiplex PCR. Under the source paper's analysis protocol: Nucleated cell counts per sample were estimated from amplification of reference gene primers within the assay. To quantify the absolute abundance of each unique TCRbeta CDR3 rearrangement, sequence reads were collapsed and filtered. For each sample, productive Simpson clonality was calculated by taking the square root of Simpson's diversity index across productive rearrangements. TCRdb's version of the immuneACCESS table is confined to in-frame rearrangements and falls short of the full clone set. An unresolved V gene accounts for under half of the shortfall where checked; the remainder is of unknown origin. V and J calls and clone size follow that table, whereas D and trimming were derived from the DNA. This sample holds approximately 300,000 clones; 80% to 90% were observed only once. Clones ranked in the top ten supply around 4.6% of the sample.

The paper's findings and limits, for the study overall: The quantity of clinical and demographic metadata differed by source and by participant and was supplied without curation.

The CDR3 runs 13 residues from the cysteine to the phenylalanine. This entry keeps only the CDR3 DNA: 39 bases, framed from base 1. Reading the germline V gene gives CDR1 SNHLY and CDR2 FYNNEI. Trimmed from V: 8 bases; trimmed from J: 7 bases; junction bases lacking a gene match: 7. Participants in the prospective study were enrolled through a virtual design, were aged roughly 18 to 100 years, and lived in about two dozen United States geographic areas. Cohort assignment in the prospective study relied on participant-reported clinical history from a screening survey and a study questionnaire. Recovered participants in ImmuneRACE Cohort 3 were defined by two consecutive negative NP/OP PCR tests, clearance by a healthcare professional, or resolution of symptoms. In the prospective study, whole blood, serum and a nasopharyngeal or oropharyngeal swab were collected from each participant by mobile phlebotomists. Over a roughly two-month period, participants in the prospective study had the option of providing additional blood draws and questionnaires. Before DNA extraction, prospective study blood samples were shipped either frozen or at room temperature.

The receptor's source is a man aged 25-45 years who had recovered from COVID-19. Sequencing was done on a sample of PBMCs or T cells enriched from blood (not recorded which). The V and J segments used are TRBV2 and TRBJ2-2, with 7 bases matching TRBD2. The nucleotide sequence is TGTGCCAGCTCACGGGAGCGGGACGGGGAGCTGTTTTTT. Its product reads: CASSRERDGELFF.